The TCR beta chain described here comes from a study of control samples from healthy donors and cancer patients. Measured with immunoSEQ multiplex PCR; TCRdb has only the in-frame clones, and not every one. The table has 65,000 to 90,000 clones, about 87% seen once. The CDR3 contains 16 residues. With 1 base clipped from V and 5 bases from J, the junction kept 8 bases outside the gene matches. From germline, CDR1 is SGHTA and CDR2 FQGTGA. The sequenced material came from blood. This TCR came from a man aged 50-59 years in good health. The chain joins TRBV7-3 to TRBJ2-1; TRBD2 agrees at 7 bases. The CDR3 spells CASSLNPLAWDNEQFF. The DNA of the CDR3 is TGTGCCAGCAGCTTAAATCCACTAGCGTGGGACAATGAGCAGTTCTTC.